This T cell receptor (beta chain) was retrieved from a study of T cell repertoires in cytomegalovirus infection. Study summary: Epitope selection comprised recently identified HLA-C-restricted CMV epitopes and well-studied HLA-B-restricted CMV epitopes. The public TCR beta signatures pointed to both CMV infection and matching HLA type. General study points: It was HLA-C-restricted CMV-specific TCR beta clonotypes that dominated the response ex vivo. The study identified carriers of CMV plus the relevant HLA from cumulative public TCR beta family frequency.

TCRdb processed the reads anew with MiXCR; each CDR3 protein has one entry. The profile shows about 71,000 distinct CDR3 sequences, 20% of them singletons. There are a few counts of this clonotype. Its antigen is unidentified. Trimming removed 6 bases from V and 8 bases from J, with 16 bases in between. The CDR3 contains 14 residues. This receptor was obtained from a human donor in good health (CMV status not recorded). Some clones in this sample may be carry-over from other donors' samples. The source material was CD8+ T cells from cultured PBMCs, sampled from culture after CMV antigen stimulation. The chain carries TRBV12-3 or TRBV12-4 and TRBJ1-4; D possibly corresponds to TRBD1 (6 bases). Here the CDR3 reads CASRPGALREKLFF. The CDR3 bases are TGTGCCAGCAGGCCGGGGGCTCTGCGGGAAAAACTGTTTTTT.